The 30 T cell receptor beta chains given below trace back to one sample, sequenced in a study of regulatory and conventional T cells in RAG deficiency. The data were produced by immunoSEQ multiplex PCR, yet TCRdb's version contains in-frame clones alone and is incomplete. The sample lists around 37,000 clones, approximately 89% occurring once. The sample was also reused in another study, on regulatory T cells. That source adds: Primers: 52 TRBV forward and 13 TRBJ reverse.

Sample: CD8+ T cells sorted from blood. The receptors originated from a human donor in good health.

V gene TRBV11-2 combines with J gene TRBJ2-1; TRBD2 aligns across 9 bases. Germline V gene lookup returns CDR1 SGHAT and CDR2 FQNNGV. The ends lost 7 bases at V and 9 bases at J; junction bases unmatched: 19. The CDR3 is 17 residues long. CDR3 DNA sequence: TGTGCCAGCACTACTAGAGGGGGCGGGAGGGCCTTATTTGAGCAGTTCTTC. Its translation is CASTTRGGGRALFEQFF.

J is TRBJ1-5 and V is TRBV4-1; no clear D gene. The CDR3 has 14 residues. V was cut by 1 base and J by 7 bases, with 11 bases left in between. In germline, CDR1 is MGHRA, CDR2 YSYEKL. This CDR3 reads CASSQGQVRQPQHF. CDR3 coding DNA: TGCGCCAGCAGCCAAGGGCAGGTGAGGCAGCCCCAGCATTTT.

This chain connects TRBV4-2 to TRBJ2-7, with 7 bases that match TRBD1. Germline assignment: CDR1 LGHNA and CDR2 YNFKEQ. CDR3 size: 14 residues. V shed 1 base, J shed 2 bases, and the junction held 2 bases outside the gene matches. In DNA form, the CDR3 reads TGTGCCAGCAGCCAAGTCGGGACAGCCTACGAGCAGTACTTC. Protein sequence: CASSQVGTAYEQYF.

The gene calls are TRBV30 and TRBJ1-6; possible D gene TRBD1, 5 bases. Germline V gene data show CDR1 as GTSNPN and CDR2 as SVGIG (reference sequence). The V end was cut by 3 bases, the J end by 7 bases, with 22 bases between. This CDR3 contains 17 residues. The CDR3 sequence is CAWRDPGRTLKNSPLHF. The CDR3 coding sequence is TGTGCCTGGAGGGACCCGGGACGGACATTGAAAAATTCACCCCTCCACTTT.

This clone was counted a single time. The genes are TRBV30 and TRBJ2-7; D is unclear. The CDR3 runs 12 residues. Germline assignment: CDR1 GTSNPN and CDR2 SVGIG (reference sequence). Trimming left V 1 base short and J 4 bases short, with 8 bases between. As DNA, the CDR3 is TGTGCCTGGAGTGGCGACGGATACGAGCAGTACTTC. It translates to CAWSGDGYEQYF.

The chain links TRBV9 to TRBJ1-6, with TRBD1 identical over 7 bases. The CDR3 totals 15 residues. Germline CDR1 and CDR2: SGDLS and YYNGEE. Trimming cost V 3 bases and J 8 bases; bases outside gene matches: 8. The CDR3 nucleotides are TGTGCCAGCAGCGACAGGGACAGCATCTATTCACCCCTCCACTTT. This sequence encodes CASSDRDSIYSPLHF.

The chain is built from TRBV5-1 and TRBJ2-6; D not resolved. CDR3 length: 14 amino acids. The germline V and J ends were trimmed by 3 bases and 1 base, with 5 bases remaining between them. The germline CDR1 and CDR2 sequences are SGHRS and YFSETQ. The CDR3 region is CASSSGSGANVLTF. DNA of the CDR3: TGCGCCAGCAGCTCCGGGTCTGGGGCCAACGTCCTGACTTTC.

This clone is a singleton in its sample. The V gene is TRBV6-1, the J gene TRBJ1-5, with 7 positions matching TRBD1. From germline, CDR1 is MNHNS and CDR2 SASEGT. With 2 bases clipped from V and 4 bases from J, the junction kept 5 bases outside the gene matches. The CDR3 has 15 residues. The CDR3 DNA reads as TGTGCCAGCAGTGAAAACAGGGGCGAGAATCAGCCCCAGCATTTT. This translates into CASSENRGENQPQHF.

The rearrangement uses TRBV11-2 and TRBJ2-1; D unclear. The CDR3 is 17 residues long. V lost 0 bases, J lost 2 bases, and 14 bases lay in between. Germline V gene data show CDR1 as SGHAT and CDR2 as FQNNGV. The CDR3 is CASSLDDSSRPYNEQFF. CDR3 bases: TGTGCCAGCAGCTTAGATGACTCCTCTCGCCCCTACAATGAGCAGTTCTTC. Full variable domain (remainder filled in from reference TRBV11-2 and TRBJ2-1): EAGVAQSPRYKIIEKRQSVAFWCNPISGHATLYWYQQILGQGPKLLIQFQNNGVVDDSQLPKDRFSAERLKGVDSTLKIQPAKLEDSAVYLCASSLDDSSRPYNEQFFGPGTRLTVL.

The chain links TRBV18 to TRBJ2-3; D is uncertain. Germline CDR1 is KGHSH and CDR2 is LQKENI. CDR3 length: 11 amino acids. Between the trimmed V and J ends, which lost 2 bases and 4 bases, there was a span of 1 base. CDR3 sequence reads: CASSPADTQYF. As DNA, the CDR3 is TGTGCCAGCTCACCAGCAGATACGCAGTATTTT. Complete variable domain (other parts from reference TRBV18 and TRBJ2-3): NAGVMQNPRHLVRRRGQEARLRCSPMKGHSHVYWYRQLPEEGLKFMVYLQKENIIDESGMPKERFSAEFPKEGPSILRIQQVVRGDSAAYFCASSPADTQYFGPGTRLTVL.

The rearrangement uses TRBV9 and TRBJ2-5, with 8 bases aligning to TRBD2. This CDR3 spans 15 amino acids. Germline CDR1 is SGDLS and CDR2 is YYNGEE. V dropped 0 bases and J dropped 3; count of bases not matched to a gene: 4. CDR3 protein: CASSVDGRGEETQYF. The CDR3 DNA follows: TGTGCCAGCAGCGTAGATGGGCGGGGGGAAGAGACCCAGTACTTC.

The rearrangement joins TRBV29-1 to TRBJ1-1; a weak D match, TRBD1 (5 bases). From germline, CDR1 is SQVTM and CDR2 ANQGSEA. The CDR3 runs 14 residues. V lost 6 bases to trimming and J lost 1 base, with 15 bases between them. CDR3 region: CSVSKGTGNTEAFF. Here the CDR3 DNA reads TGCAGCGTCTCCAAAGGGACGGGGAACACTGAAGCTTTCTTT.

The V call is TRBV28, the J call TRBJ2-1, with 9 positions matching TRBD1. This CDR3 comprises 15 residues. Per the germline V gene, CDR1 is MDHEN and CDR2 is SYDVKM. Trimming cost V 7 bases and J 3 bases; bases outside gene matches: 7. The CDR3 here is CASTSGQGFYNEQFF. In DNA, the CDR3 is TGTGCCAGCACCTCGGGACAGGGATTCTACAATGAGCAGTTCTTC.

The chain has TRBV4-1 and TRBJ1-1, with TRBD1 identical over 9 bases. J lost 2 bases, V lost 1 base, and 2 bases had no gene match. Germline CDR1 MGHRA, CDR2 YSYEKL. The CDR3 consists of 15 residues. CDR3 amino acids: CASSQATGGNTEAFF. The CDR3 region has the DNA TGCGCCAGCAGCCAAGCGACAGGGGGAAACACTGAAGCTTTCTTT.

The chain carries TRBV27 and TRBJ1-3; 8 bases map to TRBD1. Trimming at V came to 5 bases and at J to 3 bases, leaving 3 bases not matched to a gene. From germline, CDR1 is MNHEY and CDR2 SMNVEV (reference sequence). The length of the CDR3 is 14 residues. CDR3 loop: CASSLDRGGNTIYF. CDR3 DNA sequence: TGTGCCAGCAGTCTAGACAGGGGTGGAAACACCATATATTTT.

The CDR3 nucleotides are TGTGCCAGCAGTTCGGTGGGGCTGGAGACCCAGTACTTC. Amino acid sequence: CASSSVGLETQYF. The chain employs TRBV7-3 and TRBJ2-5, with D possibly TRBD1 on 5 matching bases. The germline V gene has CDR1 SGHTA and CDR2 FQGTGA. The CDR3 contains 13 residues. Trimming shortened V by 6 bases and J by 5 bases, and 13 bases separated the two germline ends.

A note on this clone: Other DNA sequences in the same sample also yield this CDR3. The chain carries TRBV5-1 and TRBJ2-7, with 10 bases lining up with TRBD1. The CDR3 covers 17 residues. The V gene's germline CDR1 is SGHRS and CDR2 YFSETQ. V trimming: 1 base; J trimming: 3 bases; junction bases outside the gene matches: 10. The chain's CDR3 is CASSLMFTGTGVYEQYF. CDR3 DNA sequence: TGCGCCAGCAGCTTGATGTTTACTGGGACAGGGGTCTACGAGCAGTACTTC.

The chain is built from TRBV5-1 and TRBJ1-1, with unresolved D. CDR1 SGHRS and CDR2 YFSETQ come from the germline V gene. The CDR3 runs 14 residues. The ends were cut back, 4 bases at V and 0 bases at J, with 10 bases in the middle. The CDR3 DNA reads TGCGCCAGCAGCCGTTCGGGGATGAACACTGAAGCTTTCTTT. It encodes CASSRSGMNTEAFF.

The chain carries TRBV6-1 and TRBJ2-4, with D possibly being TRBD1 (6 bases). CDR1 is MNHNS, CDR2 SASEGT, per germline. There are 14 residues in the CDR3. V was pared by 5 bases and J by 1 base, with 9 bases between. The CDR3 coding sequence is TGTGCCAGCAGTCGCACAGGGGCCAAAAACATTCAGTACTTC. Amino acids: CASSRTGAKNIQYF.

The genes are TRBV2 and TRBJ1-6; D is unclear. The germline V gene has CDR1 SNHLY and CDR2 FYNNEI. V lost 3 bases and J lost 6, with 9 bases in between. This CDR3 spans 14 amino acids. The DNA of the CDR3 is TGTGCCAGCAGTGACGAGGCTCCTAATTCACCCCTCCACTTT. Protein sequence: CASSDEAPNSPLHF. Looking up the rest from reference TRBV2 and TRBJ1-6 gives the full variable domain: EPEVTQTPSHQVTQMGQEVILRCVPISNHLYFYWYRQILGQKVEFLVSFYNNEISEKSEIFDDQFSVERPDGSNFTLKIRSTKLEDSAMYFCASSDEAPNSPLHFGNGTRLTVT.

In regard to this clone: A read error may account for a junction end that differs from germline. The gene calls are TRBV13 and TRBJ2-2; perhaps TRBD2 as D (6 bases). Germline CDR1 and CDR2: PRHDT and FYEKMQ (reference sequence). There are 15 residues in the CDR3. CDR3 coding DNA: TGTGCCAGCAGCTTAGGGCGGGGCCACACCGGGGAGCTGCTTTTT. Amino acid sequence: CASSLGRGHTGELLF.

The J gene is TRBJ2-1, the V gene TRBV21-1; TRBD2 is taken as the D call from the table, unchecked against the DNA. TRBV21-1 is flagged as a pseudogene. The CDR3 spans 18 residues. CDR3 nucleotide sequence: TGTGCCAGCAACACAAGAAGGACTCTGCGGGGGGGCAACAATGAGCAGTTCTTC. It translates to CASNTRRTLRGGNNEQFF.

The chain couples TRBV4-2 to TRBJ2-7, with TRBD2 matching over 8 bases. This CDR3 contains 15 residues. V shed 6 bases, J shed 3 bases, and the junction held 10 bases outside the gene matches. Germline CDR1 reads LGHNA; CDR2 reads YNFKEQ. The CDR3 protein is CASRRTSGPYYEQYF. The CDR3 DNA sequence: TGTGCCAGCAGACGAACTAGCGGCCCTTACTACGAGCAGTACTTC.

The chain carries TRBV18 and TRBJ2-1; D is undetermined. CDR1 and CDR2 from the germline V gene are KGHSH and LQKENI. The CDR3 is made up of 10 amino acids. V lost 5 bases and J lost 8, with 4 bases in between. The CDR3 is CASSDYEQFF. The CDR3 coding sequence is TGTGCCAGCTCAGACTATGAGCAGTTCTTC. The variable domain in full, with the rest retrieved from reference TRBV18 and TRBJ2-1, is NAGVMQNPRHLVRRRGQEARLRCSPMKGHSHVYWYRQLPEEGLKFMVYLQKENIIDESGMPKERFSAEFPKEGPSILRIQQVVRGDSAAYFCASSDYEQFFGPGTRLTVL.

The V gene is TRBV6-1, the J gene TRBJ1-2; D possibly corresponds to TRBD1 (5 bases). This CDR3 contains 16 residues. V gave up 2 bases and J gave up 3 bases, with 16 bases separating them. Germline V gene data show CDR1 as MNHNS and CDR2 as SASEGT. The CDR3 coding sequence is TGTGCCAGCAGTGAACCCGTGGGGGGGGGTGACTATGGCTACACCTTC. Amino acids: CASSEPVGGGDYGYTF.

This clone was seen a handful of times. The rearrangement joins TRBV25-1 to TRBJ2-1, with 10 bases matching TRBD2. V was pared by 3 bases and J by 5 bases, with 7 bases of the junction left unmatched. Germline values: CDR1 MGHDK, CDR2 SYGVNS. The CDR3 has 16 amino acids. The CDR3 protein is CASSEDSGGPHNEQFF. CDR3 coding DNA: TGTGCCAGCAGTGAGGATAGCGGGGGGCCCCACAATGAGCAGTTCTTC.

This CDR3 reads CASSLSLNYGYTF. In DNA form, the CDR3 reads TGTGCCAGCAGTTTATCACTAAACTATGGCTACACCTTC. The gene calls are TRBV27 and TRBJ1-2; no reliable D call. The CDR3 totals 13 residues. V was trimmed by 0 bases and J by 2 bases, leaving 4 bases between them. Germline assignment: CDR1 MNHEY and CDR2 SMNVEV (reference sequence).

The chain carries TRBV11-2 and TRBJ2-1; TRBD2 matches 13 bases. Losses at the gene ends were 7 bases for V and 5 bases for J; bases not matched to a gene: 5. The CDR3 is 15 residues long. CDR1 is SGHAT and CDR2 is FQNNGV in the germline V gene. CDR3 residues: CASTELAGGHNEQFF. DNA of the CDR3: TGTGCCAGCACCGAACTAGCGGGAGGGCACAATGAGCAGTTCTTC. The full variable domain, rest sourced from reference TRBV11-2 and TRBJ2-1, is EAGVAQSPRYKIIEKRQSVAFWCNPISGHATLYWYQQILGQGPKLLIQFQNNGVVDDSQLPKDRFSAERLKGVDSTLKIQPAKLEDSAVYLCASTELAGGHNEQFFGPGTRLTVL.

The chain carries TRBV30 and TRBJ1-2; D is ambiguous. V was clipped by 1 base and J by 6 bases, with 9 bases between them. CDR1 GTSNPN and CDR2 SVGIG come from the germline V gene (reference sequence). This CDR3 contains 12 residues. The CDR3 here is CAWSGGVDGYTF. The CDR3, as DNA: TGTGCCTGGAGTGGCGGGGTTGATGGCTACACCTTC.

The chain links TRBV7-9 to TRBJ2-7; D gene uncertain. This CDR3 contains 13 residues. With 5 bases removed from V and 2 bases from J, the gap between germline ends came to 10 bases. The germline V gene encodes CDR1 SEHNR and CDR2 FQNEAQ (reference sequence). CDR3 nucleotide sequence: TGTGCCAGCAGCATCGGGCCGACCTACGAGCAGTACTTC. Protein sequence: CASSIGPTYEQYF.